The 14 T cell receptor beta chains presented below share a single source sample, sequenced in a study of regulatory T cells in long-lasting Graves disease. Specified time point: newly diagnosed GD, antithyroid drugs for less than 3 months. Scientists built the TCR library using RNA that was extracted from PBMCs. Arm-PCR of CDR3 regions and iRepertoire HTBI primers were the basis on which TCR beta libraries were built. One entry per CDR3 protein results from TCRdb running MiXCR on the multiplex PCR reads. The top ten clones hold 22% of a sample with 300,000 to 450,000 distinct CDR3 sequences, 15% to 18% of them seen once. Sequencing was performed on peripheral blood mononuclear cells (PBMCs), taken at new diagnosis, from a patient treated with antithyroid drugs. These receptors all stem from a female donor with Graves disease.

This clonotype has at least ten counts. The chain is built from TRBV11-2 and TRBJ2-1; 8 nucleotides align to TRBD2. CDR1 is SGHAT, CDR2 FQNNGV, per germline. V lost 9 bases and J lost 6; bases outside the gene matches: 4. The CDR3 runs 12 residues. The CDR3 reads CASISGANEQFF. The CDR3 coding sequence is TGTGCCAGTATTAGCGGGGCCAATGAGCAGTTCTTC.

This clonotype was counted a few times. The chain links TRBV29-1 to TRBJ2-3; D is possibly TRBD1 or TRBD2 (5 bases each). From germline, CDR1 is SQVTM and CDR2 ANQGSEA. Trimming pared 4 bases from V and 1 base from J, leaving 12 bases between. The CDR3 sequence is 14 residues long. This CDR3 reads CSVVGRGGTDTQYF. CDR3 sequence (DNA): TGCAGCGTTGTGGGTCGAGGGGGCACAGATACGCAGTATTTT.

This clonotype appeared many times. V usage is TRBV9 and J usage is TRBJ1-2; D gene unclear. V lost 0 bases to trimming and J lost 5 bases, with 17 bases between them. The CDR3 loop spans 16 amino acids. Germline-derived CDR1 and CDR2 are SGDLS and YYNGEE. CDR3 region: CASSVGPPGREYGYTF. The CDR3 region has the DNA TGTGCCAGCAGCGTAGGCCCTCCGGGAAGAGAGTATGGCTACACCTTC.

There are many counts of this clonotype. This chain connects TRBV12-3 or TRBV12-4 to TRBJ1-2, with D maybe TRBD1 (5 bases). This CDR3 has 14 amino acids. V lost 6 bases and J 4 bases, leaving 15 bases between the germline ends. Here the CDR3 DNA reads TGTGCCAGCAGACCCTCCGGGGCAGGCTATGGCTACACCTTC. Its translation is CASRPSGAGYGYTF.

This clonotype was counted ten times or more. The rearrangement joins TRBV24-1 to TRBJ1-1; D remains ambiguous. The CDR3 contains 13 residues. V lost 8 bases, J lost 1 base, and 10 bases lay in between. Germline-derived CDR1 and CDR2 are KGHDR and SFDVKD. CDR3: CATKGEANTEAFF. CDR3 DNA: TGTGCCACCAAAGGAGAGGCGAACACTGAAGCTTTCTTT.

The sample holds many counts of this clonotype. This chain uses TRBV7-2 with TRBJ1-4, with 7 bases matching TRBD1. The CDR3 is made up of 15 amino acids. The germline gives CDR1 SGHTA, CDR2 FQGNSA. V lost 4 bases and J lost 5; bases outside the gene matches: 7. CDR3 nucleotides: TGTGCCAGCAGCTGGGAGGGACAGAGGAATGAAAAACTGTTTTTT. Amino acids: CASSWEGQRNEKLFF.

Ten or more counts support this clonotype. The chain links TRBV27 to TRBJ2-5; a possible D gene is TRBD2 (5 bases). V was trimmed by 0 bases and J by 5 bases, leaving 16 bases between them. The CDR3 runs to 16 residues. Per germline, CDR1 MNHEY and CDR2 SMNVEV (reference sequence). The CDR3 loop reads CASSLSAVLRGETQYF. CDR3 coding DNA: TGTGCCAGCAGTTTATCGGCGGTTCTCCGAGGGGAGACCCAGTACTTC.

The V gene is TRBV5-1, the J gene TRBJ1-1; D ambiguous. Per the germline V gene, CDR1 is SGHRS and CDR2 is YFSETQ. This CDR3 is 14 amino acids long. The V and J ends lost 3 bases and 0 bases respectively, with 9 bases between them. The chain's CDR3 is CASSSDSVNTEAFF. In DNA, the CDR3 is TGCGCCAGCAGCTCGGACTCAGTGAACACTGAAGCTTTCTTT.

This clonotype was detected many times. The chain uses TRBV7-2 and TRBJ2-4, with 9 nucleotides matching TRBD2. This CDR3 has 15 amino acids. After removal of 2 bases from V and 4 bases from J, the junction contained 3 bases not matched to a gene. Germline CDR1 is SGHTA and CDR2 is FQGNSA. This CDR3 is CASSLRLAVKNIQYF. CDR3 DNA: TGTGCCAGCAGCTTAAGACTAGCGGTTAAAAACATTCAGTACTTC. Full variable domain (rest looked up from reference TRBV7-2 and TRBJ2-4): GAGVSQSPSNKVTEKGKDVELRCDPISGHTALYWYRQSLGQGLEFLIYFQGNSAPDKSGLPSDRFSAERTGGSVSTLTIQRTQQEDSAVYLCASSLRLAVKNIQYFGAGTRLSVL.

As concerns this clonotype: A much larger clone is a single base away; this may be a read error. This sequence joins TRBV12-3 or TRBV12-4 and TRBJ1-5, with unresolved D. The CDR3 runs to 14 residues. The CDR3 sequence is CATSSSRTNQPQRF. The CDR3 bases are TGTGCAACCTCCTCCTCCCGGACCAATCAGCCCCAGCGTTTT.

V gene TRBV20-1 combines with J gene TRBJ2-1; TRBD2 matches at 13 bases. Per the germline V gene, CDR1 is DFQATT and CDR2 is SNEGSKA (reference sequence). Losses at the gene ends were 4 bases for V and 5 bases for J; bases not matched to a gene: 5. This CDR3 spans 15 amino acids. The CDR3 nucleotides read TGCAGTGCTATTGGACTAGCGGGGGATCACAATGAGCAGTTCTTC. Translated: CSAIGLAGDHNEQFF.

The chain joins TRBV29-1 to TRBJ2-3, with a weak D call TRBD2 (6 bases). This CDR3 is built from 14 residues. Trimming removed 5 bases from V and 1 base from J, with 13 bases in between. In germline, CDR1 is SQVTM, CDR2 ANQGSEA. DNA for the CDR3: TGCAGCGTTTGGAGGGATGAAGGCACAGATACGCAGTATTTT. It encodes CSVWRDEGTDTQYF.

As regards this clonotype: The junction departs from germline at one end; a sequencing error may be responsible. V gene TRBV9 combines with J gene TRBJ2-3; D unclear. Germline CDR1 and CDR2: SGDLS and YYNGEE. The CDR3 consists of 13 residues. CDR3 residues: CVSSAPATDTQYF. The CDR3 coding sequence is TGTGTCAGCAGCGCCCCGGCCACAGATACGCAGTATTTT.

With respect to this clonotype: With a much larger clone just one base away, this may be a read error. J is TRBJ1-5 and V is TRBV7-2, with 11 nucleotides matching TRBD1. This CDR3 has 14 amino acids. Germline CDR1 is SGHTA and CDR2 is FQGNSA. CDR3 loop: CVSSLDRGPQPQHF. DNA of the CDR3: TGTGTCAGCAGCCTGGACAGGGGGCCTCAGCCCCAGCATTTT.